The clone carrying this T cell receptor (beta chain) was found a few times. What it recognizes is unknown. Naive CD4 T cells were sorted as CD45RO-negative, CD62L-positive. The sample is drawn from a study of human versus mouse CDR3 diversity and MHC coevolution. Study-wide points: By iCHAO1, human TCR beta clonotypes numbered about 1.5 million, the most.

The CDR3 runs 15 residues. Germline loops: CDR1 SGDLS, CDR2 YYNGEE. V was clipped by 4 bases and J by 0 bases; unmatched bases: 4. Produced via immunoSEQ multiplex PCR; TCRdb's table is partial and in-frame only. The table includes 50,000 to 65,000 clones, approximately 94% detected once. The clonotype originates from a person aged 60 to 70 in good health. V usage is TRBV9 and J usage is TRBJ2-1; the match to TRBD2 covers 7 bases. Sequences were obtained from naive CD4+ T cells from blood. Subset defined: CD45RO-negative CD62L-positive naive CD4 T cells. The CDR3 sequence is CASSPGTNSYNEQFF. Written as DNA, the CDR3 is TGTGCCAGCAGCCCCGGGACTAACTCCTACAATGAGCAGTTCTTC.